This T cell receptor beta chain was obtained from a study of CD8 T cells in Susac syndrome. It was with random hexamers that roughly 0.5 to 1 ug RNA was reverse transcribed. TCRdb itself ran the immunoSEQ multiplex PCR reads through MiXCR, one entry per CDR3 protein. The table shows about 190,000 distinct CDR3 sequences, with around 95% occurring only once. Germline trimming cut 7 bases from V and 5 bases from J; bases unmatched to any gene: 13. Germline V gives CDR1 MDHEN, CDR2 SYDVKM. The CDR3 loop spans 17 amino acids. Sample: CD4+ T cells from PBMCs. This receptor was taken from a human donor with Susac syndrome. The chain joins TRBV28 to TRBJ2-5, with 13 bases aligning to TRBD2. The CDR3 coding sequence is TGTGCCAGCACCACGAGGGGACTAGCGGGGCGCGGGGAGACCCAGTACTTC. Its translation is CASTTRGLAGRGETQYF.